What follows describes a single T cell receptor beta chain. Its antigen is currently unknown. This table comes from immunoSEQ multiplex PCR, and its TCRdb copy is limited to in-frame clones, with some not included. Altogether around 4,500 clones are present, about 63% being singletons, with the ten largest covering roughly 35%. Time point reported: 4-8 weeks after completion of therapy. V lost 7 bases and J lost 3; bases outside the gene matches: 3. CDR3 length: 14 residues. Germline-derived CDR1 and CDR2 are MGHDK and SYGVNS. These data belong to a study of T cell therapy after organ transplantation. For the study at large: About 80% of the ten patients were clinical responders.

Findings and limits, study-wide: Nonresponders had marked pretherapy clonal expansions and little post-therapy change.

The source was CD8+ T cells from blood, collected after autologous CMV-specific T cell therapy. This TCR came from a human patient who had received a solid organ transplant and had CMV disease. Among the T cells, some may be from the graft donor. This chain joins TRBV25-1 and TRBJ2-1; 10 bases line up with TRBD2. This chain's CDR3 is CASIPSGGYNEQFF. The CDR3 coding sequence is TGTGCCAGCATACCTAGCGGGGGCTACAATGAGCAGTTCTTC.